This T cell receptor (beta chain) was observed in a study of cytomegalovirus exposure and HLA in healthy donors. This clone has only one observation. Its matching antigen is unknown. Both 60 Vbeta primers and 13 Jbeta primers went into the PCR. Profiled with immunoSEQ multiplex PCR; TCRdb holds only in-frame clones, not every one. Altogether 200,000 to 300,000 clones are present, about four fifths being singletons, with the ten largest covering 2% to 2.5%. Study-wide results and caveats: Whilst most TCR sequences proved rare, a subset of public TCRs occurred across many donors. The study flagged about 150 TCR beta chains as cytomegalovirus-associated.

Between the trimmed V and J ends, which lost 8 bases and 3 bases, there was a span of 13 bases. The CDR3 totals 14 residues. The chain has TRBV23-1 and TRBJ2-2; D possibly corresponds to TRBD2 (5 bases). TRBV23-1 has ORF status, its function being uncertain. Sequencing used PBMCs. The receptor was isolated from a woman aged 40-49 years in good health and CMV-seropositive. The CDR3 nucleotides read TGCGCCAGCGAGAGGGAAATCGACACCGGGGAGCTGTTTTTT. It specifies CASEREIDTGELFF.